This T cell receptor (beta chain) was identified during a study of cytomegalovirus exposure and HLA in healthy donors. General study findings and limits: In a later analysis, an Asian-associated ancestry cluster reportedly showed fewer N-insertions than the roughly 690-donor mean. With DRB1 most and HLA-C fewest, TCR association rates differed between HLA loci in a later analysis.

A remark on this clone: Its specificity is unknown.

The V gene lost 3 bases and the J gene lost 8 bases, with 10 bases spanning the gap. Germline V gene sequence: CDR1 SGHAT, CDR2 FQNNGV. The length of the CDR3 is 12 residues. Vbeta (60) and Jbeta (13) primers were used in the PCR. Authors' data handling: There were 80 million to 95 million unique TCR beta chains by a later count, and some 10 million of them were shared. This table comes from immunoSEQ multiplex PCR, and its TCRdb copy is limited to in-frame clones, with some not included. V and J calls plus clone size are reproduced from that table; the DNA served to infer D and trimming. Seen here are hundreds of thousands of clones, approximately 70% observed once, and the top ten hold approximately 2.1%.

This chain joins TRBV11-2 and TRBJ1-1; D not certain. This clonotype was obtained from a female donor in good health and CMV-seronegative. Sequenced material: PBMCs. CDR3: CASSFIGEEAFF. The CDR3 DNA is TGTGCCAGCAGCTTCATTGGGGAGGAAGCTTTCTTT.